This TCR beta chain was sequenced in a study of shared clonotypes between healthy human individuals. Method: immunoSEQ multiplex PCR; TCRdb's copy keeps in-frame clones and lacks some. The table shows fewer than 2.5 million clones, with approximately 94% occurring only once. This CDR3 is built from 18 residues. CDR1 LNHDA and CDR2 SQIVND come from the germline V gene (reference sequence). Unmatched junction bases numbered 16, after V lost 5 bases and J lost 3 bases. The clonotype was recovered from a man younger than 35 in good health. Some clones in this sample may be carry-over from other donors' samples. Material for sequencing was naive CD4+ T cells from PBMCs. As to subset: CD45RA+ positively selected. The chain recombines TRBV19 with TRBJ1-1; 9 nucleotides line up with TRBD1. This CDR3 reads CASSLETLNRGLDTEAFF. In DNA, the CDR3 is TGTGCCAGTAGTCTCGAAACCCTAAACAGGGGGCTTGACACTGAAGCTTTCTTT.